A single sample gave rise to the 22 T cell receptor beta chains below, sequenced in a study of response to subunit inactivated influenza vaccine. Using its own MiXCR run on the RT-PCR reads, TCRdb lists one record per CDR3 protein. This table has around 190,000 distinct CDR3 sequences, roughly 8.7% appearing once. The source was non-naive T cells sorted from PBMCs, collected on the day of vaccination. Source of these receptors: a man in his fifties who received an inactivated influenza vaccine.

The table lists this clonotype with many counts. The V and J genes are TRBV15 and TRBJ1-3; D not certain. This CDR3 has 14 amino acids. The ends were cut back, 3 bases at V and 4 bases at J, with 10 bases in the middle. The germline V gene encodes CDR1 LNHNV and CDR2 YYDKDF (reference sequence). DNA of the CDR3: TGTGCCACCAGCAGGGGATTAAACGGAAACACCATATATTTT. Residues: CATSRGLNGNTIYF.

The chain carries TRBV10-1 and TRBJ2-2; 8 bases map to TRBD1. The ends lost 9 bases at V and 0 bases at J; junction bases unmatched: 3. The CDR3 consists of 14 residues. CDR1 and CDR2 from the germline V gene are WNHNN and SYGVQD (reference sequence). The CDR3 protein is CASRQGPNTGELFF. The CDR3 region has the DNA TGCGCCAGTAGACAGGGGCCGAACACCGGGGAGCTGTTTTTT.

This clonotype turned up a few times. The V call is TRBV7-8, the J call TRBJ2-1, with a weak D call TRBD2 (5 bases). Trimming pared 5 bases from V and 1 base from J, leaving 12 bases between. Per germline, CDR1 SGHVS and CDR2 FQNEAQ. This CDR3 has 15 amino acids. The CDR3 spells CASSERTGSYNEQFF. The CDR3 nucleotides are TGTGCCAGCAGCGAACGGACGGGGTCCTACAATGAGCAGTTCTTC.

This clonotype was observed at least ten times. V usage is TRBV7-2 and J usage is TRBJ2-1, with D uncertain. Germline V lookup: CDR1 SGHTA, CDR2 FQGNSA. This CDR3 region has 15 residues. Trimming left V 4 bases short and J 0 bases short, with 10 bases between. This CDR3 is CASSSHLRSYNEQFF. The CDR3, as DNA: TGTGCCAGCAGCTCCCATCTCCGCTCCTACAATGAGCAGTTCTTC.

This clonotype was recorded at least ten times. The rearrangement uses TRBV5-1 and TRBJ2-1, with a possible D match to TRBD2 (6 bases). This CDR3 has 12 amino acids. The germline V gene has CDR1 SGHRS and CDR2 YFSETQ. The V end lost 0 bases, the J end lost 10 bases, and 8 bases lay between the germline ends. The DNA of the CDR3 is TGCGCCAGCAGCTTGGCGGGAGAGGAGCAGTTCTTC. Translated, it gives CASSLAGEEQFF.

In its sample, this clonotype was seen many times. Here the CDR3 DNA reads TGTGCCAGCACGCAGAATTCACCCCTCCACTTT. Encoded protein: CASTQNSPLHF. V gene TRBV2 combines with J gene TRBJ1-6; D is unclear. The germline CDR1 and CDR2 sequences are SNHLY and FYNNEI. This CDR3 comprises 11 residues. The V end was cut by 7 bases, the J end by 7 bases, with 5 bases between.

The CDR3 nucleotides are TGTGCCTCCAAGGCCAGGCAGAACACCGGGGAGCTGTTTTTT. It codes for CASKARQNTGELFF. V and J are TRBV30 and TRBJ2-2; D unresolved. The CDR3 has 14 residues. V was shortened by 7 bases and J by 1 base, with 13 bases between the two germline ends. Germline loops: CDR1 GTSNPN, CDR2 SVGIG (reference sequence).

The chain combines TRBV7-9 with TRBJ2-7, with D perhaps assigned TRBD1 or TRBD2 (6 bases each). Trimming took off 7 bases at V and 3 bases at J, with 16 bases between the two ends. Germline V gene lookup returns CDR1 SEHNR and CDR2 FQNEAQ (reference sequence). The CDR3 is made up of 14 amino acids. The CDR3 loop is CASTPGGDNYEQYF. The CDR3, as DNA: TGTGCCAGCACCCCTGGAGGGGACAACTACGAGCAGTACTTC.

This clonotype showed up just a few times. This chain connects TRBV20-1 to TRBJ2-1, with D perhaps assigned TRBD1 or TRBD2 (5 bases each). The CDR3 is 14 amino acids. The V gene's germline CDR1 is DFQATT and CDR2 SNEGSKA (reference sequence). The V end lost 0 bases, the J end lost 15 bases, and 21 bases lay between the germline ends. As DNA, the CDR3 is TGCAGTGCTAGAGATGGGGGAACCACTAGGGCCCCGTTCTTC. Its translation: CSARDGGTTRAPFF.

This clonotype was seen many times. The chain links TRBV7-2 to TRBJ2-5, with D possibly being TRBD2 (6 bases). Trimming took off 5 bases at V and 1 base at J, with 17 bases between the two ends. The CDR3 loop spans 16 amino acids. CDR1 is SGHTA and CDR2 is FQGNSA in the germline V gene. CDR3 in amino acids: CASSLRGNSGQETQYF. In DNA, the CDR3 is TGTGCCAGCAGCCTGCGGGGCAATAGCGGCCAAGAGACCCAGTACTTC. The full variable domain, rest sourced from reference TRBV7-2 and TRBJ2-5, is GAGVSQSPSNKVTEKGKDVELRCDPISGHTALYWYRQSLGQGLEFLIYFQGNSAPDKSGLPSDRFSAERTGGSVSTLTIQRTQQEDSAVYLCASSLRGNSGQETQYFGPGTRLLVL.

This clonotype was seen only a few times. The J gene is TRBJ1-1, the V gene TRBV20-1, with D possibly matching TRBD1 (6 bases). Trimming stripped 6 bases from V and 4 bases from J, with 15 bases between. The CDR3 is made up of 13 amino acids. Germline loops: CDR1 DFQATT, CDR2 SNEGSKA (reference sequence). The CDR3 is CSATDRPFTEAFF. The DNA for the CDR3 is TGCAGTGCCACCGACAGGCCATTCACTGAAGCTTTCTTT.

J is TRBJ2-1 and V is TRBV6-2 or TRBV6-3; D gene unclear. V was trimmed by 0 bases and J by 12 bases, leaving 9 bases between them. Germline V lookup: CDR1 MNHEY, CDR2 SVGEGT. There are 12 residues in the CDR3. The CDR3 protein is CASSYSMAGQFF. The CDR3 nucleotides are TGTGCCAGCAGTTACTCGATGGCAGGGCAGTTCTTC.

This clonotype has ten or more counts. This chain connects TRBV29-1 to TRBJ2-1; TRBD2 matches at 12 bases. With 5 bases clipped from V and 7 bases from J, the junction kept 12 bases outside the gene matches. Germline CDR1 SQVTM, CDR2 ANQGSEA. This CDR3 spans 16 amino acids. CDR3 sequence (DNA): TGCAGCGTTACGACTAGCGGGAGCTTGGTACCTAATGAGCAGTTCTTC. Its translation is CSVTTSGSLVPNEQFF.

In this sample, this clonotype turned up many times. V usage is TRBV2 and J usage is TRBJ2-7, with a tentative D call TRBD2 (5 bases). Germline values: CDR1 SNHLY, CDR2 FYNNEI. The CDR3 is 12 residues long. V lost 6 bases and J lost 6, with 12 bases in between. CDR3 nucleotide sequence: TGTGCCAGCAGGTATACTAGAGGCGAGCAGTACTTC. Its protein is CASRYTRGEQYF.

The chain combines TRBV12-3 or TRBV12-4 with TRBJ1-4; 9 bases line up with TRBD1. The trim removed 4 bases at V and 7 bases at J, leaving 16 bases unmatched. The length of the CDR3 is 18 residues. DNA of the CDR3: TGTGCCAGCAGTTCCGGACAGGGGCTCCTTCAGGGGGTTGAAAAACTGTTTTTT. This sequence encodes CASSSGQGLLQGVEKLFF.

J is TRBJ2-2 and V is TRBV7-6, with 15 nucleotides matching TRBD2. The CDR3 sequence is 19 residues long. Per the germline V gene, CDR1 is SGHVS and CDR2 is FNYEAQ. The V and J ends lost 5 bases and 0 bases, in that order; junction bases with no gene match: 7. CDR3 protein: CASSRRTSGRAANTGELFF. The CDR3 bases are TGTGCCAGCAGCCGACGGACTAGCGGGAGGGCCGCGAACACCGGGGAGCTGTTTTTT.

This clonotype was picked up a small number of times. The J gene is TRBJ2-3, the V gene TRBV12-3 or TRBV12-4, with D possibly matching TRBD1 (6 bases). The CDR3 consists of 14 residues. V lost 2 bases and J lost 4, with 10 bases in between. The CDR3 protein is CASSLSQGPDTQYF. CDR3 nucleotide sequence: TGTGCCAGCAGTTTATCCCAGGGGCCAGATACGCAGTATTTT.

This chain connects TRBV7-2 to TRBJ2-1; 8 nucleotides align to TRBD1. The CDR3 loop spans 15 amino acids. Trimming removed 5 bases from V and 0 bases from J; junction bases left unmatched: 3. CDR1 is SGHTA, CDR2 FQGNSA, per germline. The CDR3, as DNA: TGTGCCAGCAGCCGGACAGGGAGCTCCTACAATGAGCAGTTCTTC. This encodes CASSRTGSSYNEQFF.

This clonotype was detected a few times. V and J are TRBV5-4 and TRBJ2-1, with D possibly matching TRBD1 (5 bases). The CDR3 is 13 residues long. The V end was cut by 4 bases, the J end by 9 bases, with 14 bases between. In germline, CDR1 is SGHNT, CDR2 YYREEE (reference sequence). The CDR3 spells CASSPDGQGEQFF. DNA for the CDR3: TGTGCCAGCAGCCCGGACGGCCAGGGTGAGCAGTTCTTC.

This sequence joins TRBV7-2 and TRBJ2-7; D uncertain. Germline V gene lookup returns CDR1 SGHTA and CDR2 FQGNSA. V lost 5 bases, J lost 3 bases, and 20 bases lay in between. This CDR3 contains 16 residues. The CDR3 DNA is TGTGCCAGCAGCGCAGACGGTGCCAATCGGGTCTACGAGCAGTACTTC. This translates into CASSADGANRVYEQYF.

In this sample, this clonotype turned up a few times. The CDR3 bases are TGTGCCAGCAGCGGCGACAGGGGGCTGAACACTGAAGCTTTCTTT. It is translated as CASSGDRGLNTEAFF. This chain connects TRBV2 to TRBJ1-1; 10 nucleotides line up with TRBD1. The CDR3 runs to 15 residues. Germline lookup yields CDR1 SNHLY and CDR2 FYNNEI. J was trimmed by 0 bases and V by 6 bases; bases with no gene match: 4.

This clonotype was detected only a few times. J is TRBJ1-2 and V is TRBV3-1; 7 positions match TRBD1. The CDR3 runs to 17 residues. Trimming at V came to 0 bases and at J to 3 bases, leaving 10 bases not matched to a gene. Per germline, CDR1 LGHDT and CDR2 YNNKEL (reference sequence). The CDR3: CASSQEGTAGGHYGYTF. CDR3 in DNA: TGTGCCAGCAGCCAAGAAGGAACGGCAGGGGGACACTATGGCTACACCTTC.